A single count supports the clone carrying this T cell receptor beta chain. These data originate in a study of blood T cell repertoires in COVID-19. On the study more broadly: PBMCs, B-cell-depleted T cells, or T cells provided the cDNA or gDNA that made up the material.

Assay: immunoSEQ multiplex PCR; the TCRdb copy retains only in-frame clones and omits some. The sample contains around 130,000 clones, around 79% of which appear only once. The TCR sequence derives from an elderly man with acute or convalescent COVID-19. Sample: peripheral blood.

The CDR3 sequence is CASSAGQGALPYGYTF. CDR3 coding DNA: TGTGCCAGTAGTGCGGGTCAGGGGGCGCTTCCCTATGGCTACACCTTC. The V call is TRBV19, the J call TRBJ1-2; TRBD1 agrees at 8 bases. V shed 5 bases, J shed 4 bases, and the junction held 12 bases outside the gene matches. Germline V lookup: CDR1 LNHDA, CDR2 SQIVND (reference sequence). The CDR3 is 16 residues long.